This T cell receptor beta chain was retrieved from a study of OX40 agonist ivuxolimab in advanced cancers. As for the study in general: Participants averaged around 60 years of age (range about 23 to 90) and were roughly 83% male. Study-wide points: CD8+ T cells (on average) carried more expanded clones than CD4+ T cells.

TCRdb's copy holds only in-frame clones and misses some; the assay was immunoSEQ multiplex PCR. Here the sample spans fewer than 50,000 clones, 75% to 90% being singletons. V was pared by 5 bases and J by 4 bases, with 15 bases between. Germline CDR1 is SGHVS and CDR2 is FNYEAQ. CDR3 length equals 15 residues. This clone was seen a single time. Antigen specificity is unknown. This sample comprised CD4+ or CD8+ T cells sorted from blood, obtained in a trial of the OX40 agonist ivuxolimab. This rearrangement joins TRBV7-6 to TRBJ1-5; possibly TRBD1 for D (6 bases). This TCR was sampled from an adult with an advanced solid tumor such as melanoma, head and neck, liver or kidney cancer. CDR3 in amino acids: CASSIGTGQNQPQHF. The CDR3 nucleotides read TGTGCCAGCAGCATTGGCACAGGGCAGAATCAGCCCCAGCATTTT.